These T cell receptor beta chains were read from a single sample in a study of CD8 T cells in Susac syndrome. One entry per CDR3 protein results from TCRdb running MiXCR on the immunoSEQ multiplex PCR reads. The table includes approximately 160,000 distinct CDR3 sequences, approximately 93% detected once. The specimen sequenced was CD4+ T cells from PBMCs. These receptors were taken from a human donor with multiple sclerosis. The CDR3 runs from the conserved cysteine through the conserved F or W. D genes are given only for firm matches. The listing skips clone size in some rows; elsewhere it reads once, few, many or a size class.

J: TRBJ2-5; size: NA; D: NA; V: TRBV29-1; CDR3: CSVERLGGTQYF; DNA: TGCAGCGTTGAAAGACTTGGAGGGACCCAGTACTTC
J: TRBJ2-3; size: NA; D: NA; V: TRBV10-1; CDR3: CASSERGMSTDTQYF; DNA: TGCGCCAGCAGTGAGCGGGGAATGAGCACAGATACGCAGTATTTT
J: TRBJ1-1; size: NA; D: TRBD1; V: TRBV7-3; CDR3: CASSASGGSEAFF; DNA: TGTGCCAGCAGCGCGTCAGGGGGCTCAGAAGCTTTCTTT
J: TRBJ2-2; size: NA; D: NA; V: TRBV6-2/TRBV6-3; CDR3: CASRRGVANTGELFF; DNA: TGTGCCAGCAGGCGTGGGGTTGCGAACACCGGGGAGCTGTTTTTT
J: TRBJ2-3; size: NA; D: TRBD2; V: TRBV28; CDR3: CASSHQRDPVFFDTQYF; DNA: TGTGCCAGCAGTCACCAGCGGGACCCCGTCTTTTTTGATACGCAGTATTTT
J: TRBJ2-5; size: NA; D: NA; V: TRBV24-1; CDR3: CATSDLPGFIQYF; DNA: TGTGCCACCAGTGATTTGCCAGGATTCATCCAGTACTTC
J: TRBJ2-5; size: once; D: NA; V: TRBV18; CDR3: CASSPLSSQETQYF; DNA: TGTGCCAGCTCACCCCTAAGCAGCCAAGAGACCCAGTACTTC
J: TRBJ2-3; size: NA; D: NA; V: TRBV6-5; CDR3: CASSYSGGTDTQYF; DNA: TGTGCCAGCAGTTATTCAGGGGGCACAGATACGCAGTATTTT
J: TRBJ1-5; size: NA; D: TRBD1; V: TRBV7-2; CDR3: CASSPWDRDQPQHF; DNA: TGTGCCAGCAGCCCCTGGGACAGGGATCAGCCCCAGCATTTT
J: TRBJ2-1; size: once; D: TRBD2; V: TRBV12-3/TRBV12-4; CDR3: CASSRTSGDNEQFF; DNA: TGTGCCAGCAGCCGGACTAGCGGTGACAATGAGCAGTTCTTC
J: TRBJ1-2; size: NA; D: TRBD1; V: TRBV12-3/TRBV12-4; CDR3: CASSLMDRGPYGYTF; DNA: TGTGCCAGCAGTTTGATGGACAGGGGCCCCTATGGCTACACCTTC
J: TRBJ2-3; size: NA; D: NA; V: TRBV7-2; CDR3: CASSLNGVPDTQYF; DNA: TGTGCCAGCAGCTTAAACGGCGTCCCAGATACGCAGTATTTT
J: TRBJ1-4; size: NA; D: NA; V: TRBV5-1; CDR3: CASSWRTDPNEKLFF; DNA: TGCGCCAGCAGCTGGAGGACGGACCCGAATGAAAAACTGTTTTTT
J: TRBJ2-1; size: NA; D: NA; V: TRBV5-1; CDR3: CASSVVLNEQFF; DNA: TGCGCCAGCAGCGTCGTTCTCAATGAGCAGTTCTTC
J: TRBJ2-7; size: NA; D: NA; V: TRBV20-1; CDR3: CSAPGWASYEQYF; DNA: TGCAGTGCCCCCGGGTGGGCCTCCTACGAGCAGTACTTC
J: TRBJ1-2; size: NA; D: TRBD1; V: TRBV6-5; CDR3: CASSRQGPNYGYTF; DNA: TGTGCCAGCAGCCGACAGGGTCCTAACTATGGCTACACCTTC
J: TRBJ1-1; size: NA; D: NA; V: TRBV7-2; CDR3: CASSFRNSLAFF; DNA: TGTGCCAGCAGTTTTAGGAACAGTTTGGCTTTCTTT
J: TRBJ1-4; size: NA; D: NA; V: TRBV4-3; CDR3: CASSRSIPGGNEKLFF; DNA: TGCGCCAGCAGCCGTTCCATCCCAGGAGGGAATGAAAAACTGTTTTTT
J: TRBJ1-1; size: NA; D: NA; V: TRBV10-3; CDR3: CAISSGRNTEAFF; DNA: TGTGCCATCAGTTCCGGACGGAACACTGAAGCTTTCTTT
J: TRBJ2-1; size: once; D: TRBD1; V: TRBV3-1; CDR3: CASSRNRDRGPQNNEQFF; DNA: TGTGCCAGCAGCCGGAACCGGGACAGGGGGCCCCAAAATAATGAGCAGTTCTTC
J: TRBJ1-1; size: NA; D: NA; V: TRBV18; CDR3: CASSPPNAGYGGAFF; DNA: TGTGCCAGCTCACCACCGAACGCGGGCTATGGGGGAGCTTTCTTT
J: TRBJ2-3; size: NA; D: NA; V: TRBV27; CDR3: CASSWTFQYTDTQYF; DNA: TGTGCCAGCAGTTGGACTTTTCAATACACAGATACGCAGTATTTT
J: TRBJ1-1; size: NA; D: NA; V: TRBV29-1; CDR3: CSVEGVAGKRNTEAFF; DNA: TGCAGCGTTGAAGGGGTGGCGGGGAAGAGGAACACTGAAGCTTTCTTT
J: TRBJ1-2; size: once; D: NA; V: TRBV12-3/TRBV12-4; CDR3: CASTGRDYGYTF; DNA: TGTGCCAGCACTGGAAGAGACTATGGCTACACCTTC
J: TRBJ1-1; size: once; D: TRBD1; V: TRBV7-2; CDR3: CASSSTGQGGTEAFF; DNA: TGTGCCAGCAGCTCGACGGGACAGGGTGGCACTGAAGCTTTCTTT
J: TRBJ1-2; size: NA; D: NA; V: TRBV2; CDR3: CASSENPYYGYTF; DNA: TGTGCCAGCAGTGAAAACCCCTACTATGGCTACACCTTC
J: TRBJ2-7; size: NA; D: TRBD1; V: TRBV3-1; CDR3: CASSERGTGFPYEQYF; DNA: TGTGCCAGCTCTGAACGCGGGACAGGGTTCCCCTACGAGCAGTACTTC
J: TRBJ1-2; size: NA; D: NA; V: TRBV30; CDR3: CAWSVRGRQNYGYTF; DNA: TGTGCCTGGAGTGTTAGAGGCAGACAGAACTATGGCTACACCTTC
J: TRBJ2-2; size: NA; D: TRBD1; V: TRBV30; CDR3: CACRTGGRTGELFF; DNA: TGTGCCTGCCGGACAGGGGGCAGGACCGGGGAGCTGTTTTTT
J: TRBJ2-1; size: NA; D: NA; V: TRBV5-1; CDR3: CASSTRVYSYNEQFF; DNA: TGCGCCAGCAGCACCAGGGTGTACTCCTACAATGAGCAGTTCTTC
J: TRBJ1-2; size: NA; D: NA; V: TRBV6-5; CDR3: CASRPTGGYGYTF; DNA: TGTGCCAGCAGACCTACGGGGGGGTATGGCTACACCTTC
J: TRBJ2-1; size: NA; D: TRBD2; V: TRBV20-1; CDR3: CSARLASYEQFF; DNA: TGCAGTGCTCGACTAGCGAGCTATGAGCAGTTCTTC
J: TRBJ2-1; size: NA; D: TRBD2; V: TRBV7-2; CDR3: CASSSSSGLAYNEQFF; DNA: TGTGCCAGCAGCTCCTCCTCGGGACTAGCCTACAATGAGCAGTTCTTC
J: TRBJ2-3; size: NA; D: TRBD2; V: TRBV5-1; CDR3: CASRNEAGRTDTQYF; DNA: TGCGCCAGCAGGAACGAAGCGGGGCGCACAGATACGCAGTATTTT
J: TRBJ1-1; size: NA; D: NA; V: TRBV5-1; CDR3: CASSLVMNTEAFF; DNA: TGCGCCAGCAGCTTGGTAATGAACACTGAAGCTTTCTTT
J: TRBJ2-7; size: NA; D: NA; V: TRBV14; CDR3: CASSVNSQKQYF; DNA: TGTGCCAGCAGTGTCAACTCCCAAAAGCAGTACTTC
J: TRBJ2-7; size: NA; D: NA; V: TRBV10-3; CDR3: CAISSPQRVSYEQYF; DNA: TGTGCCATCAGTTCCCCCCAGCGGGTCTCCTACGAGCAGTACTTC